Listed here are 31 T cell receptor beta chains from one sample, sequenced in a study of Tregs in tolerant kidney transplant recipients. Sequenced by immunoSEQ multiplex PCR; TCRdb stores in-frame clones only, minus some. The table lists about 110,000 clones, around 90% of them singletons. Source: CD4+ T cells from blood, taken before the transplant. Source of these receptors: a human donor who received a combined kidney and bone marrow transplant.

The chain links TRBV7-7 to TRBJ2-7; maybe TRBD2 (5 bases). Trimming removed 5 bases from V and 5 bases from J, with 10 bases in between. Germline CDR1 reads SSHAT; CDR2 reads FNYEAQ (reference sequence). The CDR3 has 12 amino acids. The CDR3 nucleotides read TGTGCCAGCAGCCCGGGAACGAACGAGCAGTACTTC. Protein sequence: CASSPGTNEQYF.

V and J are TRBV29-1 and TRBJ1-1; D unresolved. CDR1 is SQVTM and CDR2 is ANQGSEA in the germline V gene. The V gene lost 7 bases and the J gene lost 6 bases, with 15 bases spanning the gap. This CDR3 region has 12 residues. CDR3 coding DNA: TGCAGCGCGGGTCTAGGAAAGGCTGAAGCTTTCTTT. Protein sequence: CSAGLGKAEAFF.

The chain uses TRBV9 and TRBJ2-5; 8 bases are a match to TRBD2. The CDR3 is made up of 14 amino acids. The ends lost 2 bases at V and 5 bases at J; junction bases unmatched: 5. Germline loops: CDR1 SGDLS, CDR2 YYNGEE. The CDR3 DNA sequence: TGTGCCAGCAGCGTGAGCGGGAGTCTGGAGACCCAGTACTTC. Its protein is CASSVSGSLETQYF.

This chain uses TRBV5-5 with TRBJ2-2; D is possibly TRBD2 (6 bases). Between the trimmed V and J ends, which lost 5 bases and 5 bases, there was a span of 19 bases. Looked up from germline, CDR1 is SGHKS and CDR2 is YYEKEE (reference sequence). The CDR3 is 16 residues long. The CDR3, as DNA: TGTGCCAGCAGTTCCTCCCCGGGACTTAGGACCGGGGAGCTGTTTTTT. Protein: CASSSSPGLRTGELFF.

This chain joins TRBV5-1 and TRBJ1-3; D unresolved. The ends were cut back, 4 bases at V and 0 bases at J, with 11 bases in the middle. CDR3 size: 15 residues. Germline CDR1 is SGHRS and CDR2 is YFSETQ. In DNA form, the CDR3 reads TGCGCCAGCAGCGTGGACCCCGGCTCTGGAAACACCATATATTTT. Its translation is CASSVDPGSGNTIYF.

The chain carries TRBV6-1 and TRBJ2-7; possibly TRBD2 for D (6 bases). Trimming took 7 bases from V and 7 from J, leaving 14 bases between them. Germline CDR1 is MNHNS and CDR2 is SASEGT. The CDR3 extends over 12 amino acids. CDR3 nucleotides: TGTGCCAGCACTTCGGGGGTCAGGGAGCAGTACTTC. This translates into CASTSGVREQYF.

V and J are TRBV9 and TRBJ2-3; 9 nucleotides agree with TRBD2. Germline V gives CDR1 SGDLS, CDR2 YYNGEE. The V gene end was trimmed by 0 bases and the J gene end by 2 bases; junction bases not matched to a gene: 7. The CDR3 is made up of 17 amino acids. As DNA, the CDR3 is TGTGCCAGCAGCGTAGGGGAGGCTAGCGGGGCCACAGATACGCAGTATTTT. Protein product: CASSVGEASGATDTQYF.

The chain is built from TRBV18 and TRBJ1-1, with D possibly TRBD1 on 5 matching bases. Trimming took off 3 bases at V and 0 bases at J, with 8 bases between the two ends. This CDR3 spans 14 amino acids. The germline gives CDR1 KGHSH, CDR2 LQKENI. CDR3 region: CASSPGRVNTEAFF. The CDR3 coding sequence is TGTGCCAGCTCACCGGGCAGGGTGAACACTGAAGCTTTCTTT.

The chain carries TRBV7-2 and TRBJ2-7, with 8 bases matching TRBD1. This CDR3 has 15 residues. The junction had 8 bases not matched to a gene; V was cut back by 5 bases and J by 2 bases. Germline values: CDR1 SGHTA, CDR2 FQGNSA. The CDR3 reads CASSPYRGAAYEQYF. The CDR3 nucleotides are TGTGCCAGCAGCCCCTACAGGGGGGCAGCCTACGAGCAGTACTTC.

Worth noting for this clone: Other DNA sequences within the sample encode an identical CDR3. In DNA, the CDR3 is TGTGCCAGCAGCGTAGGGGGCCCGAACACTGAAGCTTTCTTT. Translating it yields CASSVGGPNTEAFF. The chain is built from TRBV9 and TRBJ1-1; the D gene is possibly TRBD1 (5 bases). The ends were cut back, 0 bases at V and 1 base at J, with 7 bases in the middle. Germline V lookup: CDR1 SGDLS, CDR2 YYNGEE. The CDR3 consists of 14 residues.

CDR3 nucleotides: TGTGCCAGTAGCGGGGACAGAGGCGCTGAAGCTTTCTTT. The encoded protein is CASSGDRGAEAFF. The chain has TRBV19 and TRBJ1-1; 7 bases match TRBD1. Germline CDR1 LNHDA, CDR2 SQIVND (reference sequence). The V and J ends lost 6 bases and 6 bases, in that order; junction bases with no gene match: 7. This CDR3 is 13 amino acids long.

The chain links TRBV7-2 to TRBJ2-3; 9 bases fit TRBD2. Germline V lookup: CDR1 SGHTA, CDR2 FQGNSA. This CDR3 comprises 15 residues. The J segment lost 3 bases and the V segment lost 3 bases, leaving 4 bases of the junction unmatched. CDR3 sequence reads: CASSFGRGGTDTQYF. The CDR3 DNA reads TGTGCCAGCAGCTTCGGGCGGGGGGGAACAGATACGCAGTATTTT.

This chain links TRBV29-1 with TRBJ1-1, with a weak D call TRBD1 (5 bases). The CDR3 sequence is 12 residues long. CDR1 is SQVTM and CDR2 is ANQGSEA in the germline V gene. V was pared by 8 bases and J by 1 base, with 11 bases between. CDR3 in DNA: TGCAGCACCGGACACCCGAACACTGAAGCTTTCTTT. Translating it yields CSTGHPNTEAFF.

The chain couples TRBV2 to TRBJ2-3; 13 bases match TRBD2. The CDR3 has 15 amino acids. In germline, CDR1 is SNHLY, CDR2 FYNNEI. V was clipped by 6 bases and J by 5 bases; unmatched bases: 5. CDR3 protein: CASSPTSGGRDTQYF. The CDR3 DNA reads TGTGCCAGCAGCCCGACTAGCGGGGGGCGAGATACGCAGTATTTT.

This clone was seen once. The chain carries TRBV5-6 and TRBJ2-1, with TRBD2 matching over 11 bases. The CDR3 loop spans 15 amino acids. V gave up 4 bases and J gave up 3 bases; unmatched junction bases: 3. Germline CDR1 SGHDT, CDR2 YYEEEE. Written as DNA, the CDR3 is TGTGCCAGCAGCCACGGGACTAGCGGCTACAATGAGCAGTTCTTC. Protein sequence: CASSHGTSGYNEQFF. Full variable domain (rest looked up from reference TRBV5-6 and TRBJ2-1): DAGVTQSPTHLIKTRGQQVTLRCSPKSGHDTVSWYQQALGQGPQFIFQYYEEEERQRGNFPDRFSGHQFPNYSSELNVNALLLGDSALYLCASSHGTSGYNEQFFGPGTRLTVL.

The chain is built from TRBV30 and TRBJ2-7, with D perhaps matching TRBD2 (5 bases). The CDR3 totals 13 residues. CDR1 and CDR2 from the germline V gene are GTSNPN and SVGIG (reference sequence). Trimming took off 2 bases at V and 3 bases at J, with 11 bases between the two ends. CDR3 nucleotides: TGTGCCTGGAGTCAATCGGGGTTCTACGAGCAGTACTTC. Translating gives CAWSQSGFYEQYF.

The chain carries TRBV14 and TRBJ2-2; 10 positions agree with TRBD1. Germline V gives CDR1 SGHDN, CDR2 FVKESK. The CDR3 consists of 15 residues. V dropped 3 bases and J dropped 3; count of bases not matched to a gene: 1. The CDR3 loop reads CASSQGQGYTGELFF. The CDR3 DNA sequence: TGTGCCAGCAGCCAGGGACAGGGGTACACCGGGGAGCTGTTTTTT.

V gene TRBV7-2 combines with J gene TRBJ1-3; TRBD1 matches 7 bases. The CDR3 consists of 13 residues. Germline CDR1 SGHTA, CDR2 FQGNSA. Unmatched junction bases numbered 6, after V lost 10 bases and J lost 3 bases. This chain's CDR3 is CATRGGYGNTIYF. For the CDR3, the DNA is TGTGCCACCAGGGGGGGGTATGGAAACACCATATATTTT. The variable domain in full, with the rest retrieved from reference TRBV7-2 and TRBJ1-3, is GAGVSQSPSNKVTEKGKDVELRCDPISGHTALYWYRQSLGQGLEFLIYFQGNSAPDKSGLPSDRFSAERTGGSVSTLTIQRTQQEDSAVYLCATRGGYGNTIYFGEGSWLTVV.

The genes are TRBV28 and TRBJ2-7; the match to TRBD1 covers 10 bases. The ends lost 5 bases at V and 1 base at J; junction bases unmatched: 5. Germline loops: CDR1 MDHEN, CDR2 SYDVKM. The CDR3 has 15 residues. This CDR3 reads CASSPRQGASYEQYF. Here the CDR3 DNA reads TGTGCCAGCAGTCCCCGACAGGGGGCATCCTACGAGCAGTACTTC. Full variable domain (outside the CDR3, taken from reference TRBV28 and TRBJ2-7): DVKVTQSSRYLVKRTGEKVFLECVQDMDHENMFWYRQDPGLGLRLIYFSYDVKMKEKGDIPEGYSVSREKKERFSLILESASTNQTSMYLCASSPRQGASYEQYFGPGTRLTVT.

This chain uses TRBV2 with TRBJ2-2, with 7 bases matching TRBD2. The V gene's germline CDR1 is SNHLY and CDR2 FYNNEI. This CDR3 is built from 15 residues. V lost 4 bases and J lost 2; bases outside the gene matches: 4. The CDR3 loop reads CASSGAGRNTGELFF. CDR3 bases: TGTGCCAGCAGTGGAGCGGGGCGAAACACCGGGGAGCTGTTTTTT.

V usage is TRBV19 and J usage is TRBJ2-7; 10 positions match TRBD1. V shed 8 bases, J shed 6 bases, and the junction held 4 bases outside the gene matches. Germline values: CDR1 LNHDA, CDR2 SQIVND (reference sequence). The CDR3 contains 12 residues. The CDR3 is CASRQGASEQYF. CDR3 bases: TGTGCCAGTCGACAGGGGGCGTCCGAGCAGTACTTC.

V usage is TRBV7-2 and J usage is TRBJ2-7; a possible D gene is TRBD2 (6 bases). Germline V gives CDR1 SGHTA, CDR2 FQGNSA. V lost 5 bases to trimming and J lost 3 bases, with 17 bases between them. CDR3 length equals 15 residues. CDR3 coding DNA: TGTGCCAGCAGCGACACCGGGACTCGCAACTACGAGCAGTACTTC. Translated, it gives CASSDTGTRNYEQYF.

V gene TRBV7-8 combines with J gene TRBJ2-1; 12 bases fit TRBD1. CDR1 SGHVS and CDR2 FQNEAQ come from the germline V gene. The CDR3 spans 15 residues. V lost 5 bases and J lost 5; bases outside the gene matches: 4. The DNA of the CDR3 is TGTGCCAGCAGCCCGGGACAGGGGGCTAACAATGAGCAGTTCTTC. Residues: CASSPGQGANNEQFF.

The rearrangement joins TRBV27 to TRBJ1-1, with TRBD1 as a possible D gene (5 bases). Trimming took 6 bases from V and 1 from J, leaving 12 bases between them. The CDR3 extends over 14 amino acids. Germline CDR1 MNHEY, CDR2 SMNVEV (reference sequence). CDR3 DNA: TGTGCCAGCAGGTCGCTTCAGGGGAACACTGAAGCTTTCTTT. Its protein is CASRSLQGNTEAFF.

The V call is TRBV5-4, the J call TRBJ2-6, with TRBD1 as a possible D gene (6 bases). V dropped 3 bases and J dropped 0 bases, with 7 bases sitting between them. CDR1 is SGHNT, CDR2 YYREEE, per germline (reference sequence). The CDR3 is made up of 15 amino acids. The CDR3 region is CASSWGHSGANVLTF. The CDR3 nucleotides are TGTGCCAGCAGCTGGGGACACTCTGGGGCCAACGTCCTGACTTTC.

In nucleotides, the CDR3 is TGTGCCATCAGCCCCGGGGGACAGATAGAGGGTGAGCAGTTCTTC. It specifies CAISPGGQIEGEQFF. The chain recombines TRBV10-3 with TRBJ2-1; weak D call: TRBD1 (7 bases). V was clipped by 6 bases and J by 9 bases, with 21 bases between them. CDR1 ENHRY and CDR2 SYGVKD come from the germline V gene. The CDR3 is made up of 15 amino acids.

The V and J genes are TRBV5-5 and TRBJ2-2, with TRBD2 matching 8 bases. Germline CDR1 SGHKS, CDR2 YYEKEE (reference sequence). The CDR3 is 16 residues long. V lost 4 bases and J lost 8; bases outside the gene matches: 13. The CDR3 nucleotides read TGTGCCAGCAGCCCCCTCTCGGGGGGGCCTTGGGGGGAGCTGTTTTTT. The encoded protein is CASSPLSGGPWGELFF. Filled out from reference TRBV5-5 and TRBJ2-2, the complete variable domain reads DAGVTQSPTHLIKTRGQQVTLRCSPISGHKSVSWYQQVLGQGPQFIFQYYEKEERGRGNFPDRFSARQFPNYSSELNVNALLLGDSALYLCASSPLSGGPWGELFFGEGSRLTVL.

V is TRBV5-8 and J is TRBJ1-2; no definite D call. The V gene's germline CDR1 is SGHTS and CDR2 YDEGEE. V lost 5 bases to trimming and J lost 8 bases, with 16 bases between them. The CDR3 consists of 13 residues. Here the CDR3 reads CASRRWESGGYTF. Here the CDR3 DNA reads TGTGCCAGCAGACGCTGGGAGTCGGGGGGCTACACCTTC.

The table lists this clone with many counts. This sequence joins TRBV5-8 and TRBJ1-4; 9 positions match TRBD1. The CDR3 spans 15 residues. Germline V gives CDR1 SGHTS, CDR2 YDEGEE. Losses at the gene ends were 4 bases for V and 5 bases for J; bases not matched to a gene: 6. The CDR3 DNA sequence: TGTGCCAGCAGCACGGGACAGGGAGGAAATGAAAAACTGTTTTTT. Its protein is CASSTGQGGNEKLFF.

The chain couples TRBV7-9 to TRBJ2-7; D possibly corresponds to TRBD2 (5 bases). The CDR3 contains 15 residues. Germline V gives CDR1 SEHNR, CDR2 FQNEAQ (reference sequence). V was trimmed by 2 bases and J by 5 bases, leaving 16 bases between them. CDR3 residues: CASSLMSFGSDEQYF. For the CDR3, the DNA is TGTGCCAGCAGCTTAATGTCCTTCGGTAGCGACGAGCAGTACTTC. Together with reference TRBV7-9 and TRBJ2-7, the CDR3 gives the full variable domain: DTGVSQNPRHKITKRGQNVTFRCDPISEHNRLYWYRQTLGQGPEFLTYFQNEAQLEKSRLLSDRFSAERPKGSFSTLEIQRTEQGDSAMYLCASSLMSFGSDEQYFGPGTRLTVT.

The genes are TRBV5-6 and TRBJ1-2; tentative D call: TRBD1 (6 bases). V gave up 5 bases and J gave up 7 bases, with 15 bases separating them. This CDR3 has 13 residues. Per the germline V gene, CDR1 is SGHDT and CDR2 is YYEEEE. The CDR3 sequence: CASSYRLGGGYTF. For the CDR3, the DNA is TGTGCCAGCAGTTACCGGTTAGGGGGTGGCTACACCTTC.